Sequencing of this T cell receptor beta chain was carried out in a study of blood T cell repertoires in COVID-19. The germline CDR1 and CDR2 sequences are SGHVS and FQNEAQ. V gave up 1 base and J gave up 4 bases; unmatched junction bases: 4. The CDR3 spans 17 residues. In the study's own analysis: The authors estimated nucleated cell counts from reference gene primer amplification. The data were produced by immunoSEQ multiplex PCR, yet TCRdb's version contains in-frame clones alone and is incomplete. V and J calls plus clone size are reproduced from that table; the DNA served to infer D and trimming. The top ten hold roughly 20% of the sample, which has around 69,000 clones, roughly 85% seen once. This clone was observed a single time.

Sequenced sample: peripheral blood. The sequence was collected from a man in his fifties with acute or convalescent COVID-19. V usage is TRBV7-8 and J usage is TRBJ2-6; TRBD1 matches 10 bases. CDR3 sequence: CASSLGQGATGANVLTF. The CDR3, as DNA: TGTGCCAGCAGCTTAGGACAGGGGGCGACCGGGGCCAACGTCCTGACTTTC.